This T cell receptor beta chain was captured in a study of cytomegalovirus exposure and HLA in healthy donors. With V trimmed by 4 bases and J by 7 bases, 10 bases remained unmatched. In germline, CDR1 is MNHNS, CDR2 SASEGT. This CDR3 is built from 16 residues. This clone was seen only once. This PCR relied on a set of 60 Vbeta primers and 13 Jbeta primers. The method was immunoSEQ multiplex PCR; TCRdb's version includes in-frame clones alone and lacks a portion of them. The sample shows approximately 220,000 clones, 60% to 80% of them seen only once. This receptor was obtained from a woman in her 30s in good health and CMV-seronegative. The gene calls are TRBV6-1 and TRBJ1-6, with TRBD1 identical over 7 bases. Sequenced material: PBMCs. CDR3 loop: CASSVIGTGANSPLHF. The CDR3 DNA reads TGTGCCAGCAGTGTCATCGGCACAGGGGCCAATTCACCCCTCCACTTT.